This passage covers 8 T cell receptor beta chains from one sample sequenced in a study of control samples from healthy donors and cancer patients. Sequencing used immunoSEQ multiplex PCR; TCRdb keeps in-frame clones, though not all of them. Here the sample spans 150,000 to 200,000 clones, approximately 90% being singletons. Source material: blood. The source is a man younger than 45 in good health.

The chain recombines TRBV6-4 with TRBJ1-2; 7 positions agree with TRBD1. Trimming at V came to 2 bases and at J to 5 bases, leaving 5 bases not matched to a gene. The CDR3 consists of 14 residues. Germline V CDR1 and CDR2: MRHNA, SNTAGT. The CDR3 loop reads CASSDPGTVYGYTF. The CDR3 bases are TGTGCCAGCAGTGACCCCGGGACAGTTTATGGCTACACCTTC.

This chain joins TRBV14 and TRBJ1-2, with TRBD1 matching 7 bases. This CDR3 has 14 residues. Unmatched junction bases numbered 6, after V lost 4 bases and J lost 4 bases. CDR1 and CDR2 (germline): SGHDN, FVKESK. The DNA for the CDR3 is TGTGCCAGCAGCCTAGCCGACAGGGTCTATGGCTACACCTTC. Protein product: CASSLADRVYGYTF.

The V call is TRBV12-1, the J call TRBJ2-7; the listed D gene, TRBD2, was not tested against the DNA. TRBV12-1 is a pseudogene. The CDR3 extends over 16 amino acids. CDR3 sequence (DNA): TGTGCCAGCAGCTTTGAGTCCGGGAGAGCTTCCTACGAGCAGTACTTC. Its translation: CASSFESGRASYEQYF.

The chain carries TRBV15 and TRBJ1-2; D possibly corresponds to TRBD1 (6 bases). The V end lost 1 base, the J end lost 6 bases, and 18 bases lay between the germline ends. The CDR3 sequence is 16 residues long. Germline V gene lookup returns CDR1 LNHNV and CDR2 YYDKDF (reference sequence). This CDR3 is CATSRGSGAGFDGYTF. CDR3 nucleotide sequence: TGTGCCACCAGCAGAGGATCAGGGGCAGGCTTCGATGGCTACACCTTC.

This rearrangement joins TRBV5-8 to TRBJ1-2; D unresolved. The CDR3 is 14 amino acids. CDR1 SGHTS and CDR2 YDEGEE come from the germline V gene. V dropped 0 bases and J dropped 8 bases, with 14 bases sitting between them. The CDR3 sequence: CASSLVAVNRGYTF. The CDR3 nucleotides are TGTGCCAGCAGCTTGGTGGCTGTTAATCGAGGCTACACCTTC.

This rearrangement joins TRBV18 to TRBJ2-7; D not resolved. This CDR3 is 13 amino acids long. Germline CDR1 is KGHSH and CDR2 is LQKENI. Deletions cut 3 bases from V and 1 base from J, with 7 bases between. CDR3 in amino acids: CASSPGYSYEQYF. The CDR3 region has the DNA TGTGCCAGCTCACCGGGATATTCCTACGAGCAGTACTTC.

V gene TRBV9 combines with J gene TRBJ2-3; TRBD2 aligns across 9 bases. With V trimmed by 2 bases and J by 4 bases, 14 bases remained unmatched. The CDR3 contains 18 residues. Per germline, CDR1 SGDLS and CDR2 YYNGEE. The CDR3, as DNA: TGTGCCAGCAGCGTTCGGTCCCGGAGCGGGGGGAGGGCAGATACGCAGTATTTT. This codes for CASSVRSRSGGRADTQYF.

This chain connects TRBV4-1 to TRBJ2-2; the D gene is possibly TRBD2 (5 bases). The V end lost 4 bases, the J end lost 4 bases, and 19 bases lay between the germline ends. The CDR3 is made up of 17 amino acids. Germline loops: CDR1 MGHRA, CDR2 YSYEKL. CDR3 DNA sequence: TGCGCCAGCAGCCCCTCCCAGATTCGACGGGGCACCGGGGAGCTGTTTTTT. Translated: CASSPSQIRRGTGELFF.